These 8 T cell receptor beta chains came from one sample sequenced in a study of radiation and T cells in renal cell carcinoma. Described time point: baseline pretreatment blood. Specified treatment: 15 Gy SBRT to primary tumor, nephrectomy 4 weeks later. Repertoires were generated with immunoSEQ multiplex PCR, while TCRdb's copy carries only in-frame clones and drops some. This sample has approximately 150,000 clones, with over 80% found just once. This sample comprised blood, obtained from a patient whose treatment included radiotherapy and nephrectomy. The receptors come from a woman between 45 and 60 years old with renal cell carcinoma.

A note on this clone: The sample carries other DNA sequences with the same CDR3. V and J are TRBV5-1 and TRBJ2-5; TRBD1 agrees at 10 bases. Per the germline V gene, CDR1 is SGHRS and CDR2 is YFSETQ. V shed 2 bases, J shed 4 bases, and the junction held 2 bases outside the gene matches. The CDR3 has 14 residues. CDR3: CASSLGQGGETQYF. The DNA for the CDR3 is TGCGCCAGCAGCTTAGGACAGGGGGGAGAGACCCAGTACTTC.

The CDR3: CASSSLLAGGTNEQFF. Here the CDR3 DNA reads TGCGCCAGCAGCTCACTCCTAGCGGGAGGGACTAATGAGCAGTTCTTC. The chain combines TRBV5-1 with TRBJ2-1, with TRBD2 matching over 12 bases. The junction had 8 bases not matched to a gene; V was cut back by 3 bases and J by 7 bases. The CDR3 is 16 residues long. The germline V gene encodes CDR1 SGHRS and CDR2 YFSETQ.

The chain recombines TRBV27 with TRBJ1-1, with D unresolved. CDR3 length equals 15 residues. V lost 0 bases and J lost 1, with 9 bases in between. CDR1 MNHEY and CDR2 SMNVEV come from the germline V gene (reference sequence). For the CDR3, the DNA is TGTGCCAGCAGTTTATCGGGCCGGACGAACACTGAAGCTTTCTTT. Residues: CASSLSGRTNTEAFF.

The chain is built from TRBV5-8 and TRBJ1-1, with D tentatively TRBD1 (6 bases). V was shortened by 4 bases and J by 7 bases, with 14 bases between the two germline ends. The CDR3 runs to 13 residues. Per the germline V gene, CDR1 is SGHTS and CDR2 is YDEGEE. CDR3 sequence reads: CASSRAGTSEAFF. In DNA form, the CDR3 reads TGTGCCAGCAGCCGCGCCGGGACAAGTGAAGCTTTCTTT.

CDR3 coding DNA: TGTGCCAGCAGCTTGGGGTCTAATTCACCCCTCCACTTT. It specifies CASSLGSNSPLHF. The chain recombines TRBV5-6 with TRBJ1-6; D ambiguous. This CDR3 has 13 amino acids. Germline V CDR1 and CDR2: SGHDT, YYEEEE. V dropped 0 bases and J dropped 6 bases, with 4 bases sitting between them.

CDR3 in amino acids: CASSVLGSTDTQYF. The CDR3 DNA reads as TGTGCCAGCAGTGTCCTAGGGAGCACAGATACGCAGTATTTT. The chain carries TRBV2 and TRBJ2-3; no firm D call. V lost 4 bases to trimming and J lost 0 bases, with 8 bases between them. Germline CDR1 and CDR2: SNHLY and FYNNEI. The CDR3 is 14 residues long.

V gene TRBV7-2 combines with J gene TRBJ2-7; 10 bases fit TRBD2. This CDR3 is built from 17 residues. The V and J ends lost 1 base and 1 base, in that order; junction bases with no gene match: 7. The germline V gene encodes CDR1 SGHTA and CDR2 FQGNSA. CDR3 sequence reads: CASSLGRLAGGSYEQYF. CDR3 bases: TGTGCCAGCAGCTTAGGCCGACTAGCGGGCGGATCCTACGAGCAGTACTTC.

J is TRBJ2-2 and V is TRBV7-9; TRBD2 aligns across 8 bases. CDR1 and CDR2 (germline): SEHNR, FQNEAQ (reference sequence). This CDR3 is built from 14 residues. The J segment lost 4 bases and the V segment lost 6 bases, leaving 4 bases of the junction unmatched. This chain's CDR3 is CASSYGTSTGELFF. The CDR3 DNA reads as TGTGCCAGCAGTTACGGGACTAGCACCGGGGAGCTGTTTTTT.